One and the same sample provided the 26 T cell receptor beta chains below, sequenced in a study of OX40 agonist ivuxolimab in advanced cancers. Profiling relied on immunoSEQ multiplex PCR, and the TCRdb table lists in-frame clones only, not all of them. This table holds tens of thousands of clones, roughly 90% found once. Here the sequenced sample was CD4+ or CD8+ T cells sorted from blood, taken in a trial of the OX40 agonist ivuxolimab. The receptor set was obtained from an adult with an advanced solid tumor such as melanoma, head and neck, liver or kidney cancer.

The rearrangement uses TRBV6-5 and TRBJ2-4; perhaps D is TRBD1 or TRBD2 (5 bases each). The CDR3 runs to 14 residues. CDR1 is MNHEY and CDR2 is SVGAGI in the germline V gene. Deletions cut 5 bases from V and 0 bases from J, with 8 bases between. The DNA of the CDR3 is TGTGCCAGCAGTAGGGACCAAGCCAAAAACATTCAGTACTTC. Amino acid sequence: CASSRDQAKNIQYF.

About this clone itself: One end of the junction varies from germline; a read error may be responsible. V and J are TRBV6-5 and TRBJ2-7; 8 nucleotides agree with TRBD1. This CDR3 contains 15 residues. Germline V gene sequence: CDR1 MNHEY, CDR2 SVGAGI. The CDR3 protein is CASSFNGQGSNEQYF. CDR3 bases: TGTGCCAGCAGTTTCAACGGACAGGGCTCCAACGAGCAGTACTTC.

V and J are TRBV5-1 and TRBJ2-5; D is uncertain. The CDR3 spans 13 residues. The V end lost 5 bases, the J end lost 2 bases, and 10 bases lay between the germline ends. Germline values: CDR1 SGHRS, CDR2 YFSETQ. The CDR3 protein is CASSMTYQETQYF. CDR3 nucleotide sequence: TGCGCCAGCAGTATGACCTATCAAGAGACCCAGTACTTC.

The chain employs TRBV6-5 and TRBJ1-5, with 9 bases identical to TRBD1. Germline trimming cut 2 bases from V and 9 bases from J; bases unmatched to any gene: 5. Germline CDR1 MNHEY, CDR2 SVGAGI. There are 14 residues in the CDR3. This CDR3 is CASSYGQGMWPQHF. The CDR3 DNA reads as TGTGCCAGCAGTTACGGACAGGGGATGTGGCCCCAGCATTTT.

The genes are TRBV27 and TRBJ2-7, with 13 bases lining up with TRBD2. Germline V lookup: CDR1 MNHEY, CDR2 SMNVEV (reference sequence). V shed 3 bases, J shed 2 bases, and the junction held 7 bases outside the gene matches. This CDR3 has 17 residues. The CDR3 here is CASSFRLAGGRPYEQYF. CDR3 coding DNA: TGTGCCAGCAGTTTCAGACTAGCGGGAGGCCGTCCCTACGAGCAGTACTTC.

V is TRBV19 and J is TRBJ2-7, with no clear D. The CDR3 extends over 13 amino acids. V was shortened by 9 bases and J by 2 bases, with 14 bases between the two germline ends. Per the germline V gene, CDR1 is LNHDA and CDR2 is SQIVND (reference sequence). Written as DNA, the CDR3 is TGTGCCAGCAAGAAGGACCACCCCTACGAGCAGTACTTC. Its translation: CASKKDHPYEQYF. Supplemented by reference TRBV19 and TRBJ2-7, the full variable domain reads DGGITQSPKYLFRKEGQNVTLSCEQNLNHDAMYWYRQDPGQGLRLIYYSQIVNDFQKGDIAEGYSVSREKKESFPLTVTSAQKNPTAFYLCASKKDHPYEQYFGPGTRLTVT.

The chain has TRBV6-5 and TRBJ1-2; weak D call: TRBD1 (6 bases). The CDR3 runs to 12 residues. Germline V lookup: CDR1 MNHEY, CDR2 SVGAGI. V was shortened by 6 bases and J by 5 bases, with 10 bases between the two germline ends. CDR3 sequence (DNA): TGTGCCAGCAGCGGACAGTCTTATGGCTACACCTTC. This encodes CASSGQSYGYTF.

The chain recombines TRBV6-5 with TRBJ1-3; D is possibly TRBD1 (5 bases). Trimming stripped 3 bases from V and 4 bases from J, with 16 bases between. Looked up from germline, CDR1 is MNHEY and CDR2 is SVGAGI. The CDR3 sequence is 16 residues long. Here the CDR3 reads CASSYRRDLGGNTIYF. CDR3 sequence (DNA): TGTGCCAGCAGTTATCGGAGGGACTTAGGCGGAAACACCATATATTTT.

The chain carries TRBV6-5 and TRBJ2-3; D may be TRBD2 (5 bases). Germline CDR1 is MNHEY and CDR2 is SVGAGI. CDR3 length: 14 residues. V shed 2 bases and J shed 6 bases, with 12 bases lying between them. CDR3 nucleotides: TGTGCCAGCAGTTACGAGAGGGCCGCGGATACGCAGTATTTT. It encodes CASSYERAADTQYF.

The count of this clone is one. V and J are TRBV5-1 and TRBJ1-1; 7 nucleotides align to TRBD1. The CDR3 totals 13 residues. With 5 bases clipped from V and 1 base from J, the junction kept 2 bases outside the gene matches. Germline values: CDR1 SGHRS, CDR2 YFSETQ. CDR3 coding DNA: TGCGCCAGCAGACAGGGGCGGAACACTGAAGCTTTCTTT. Encoded protein: CASRQGRNTEAFF.

The CDR3 bases are TGTGCAAGTCGCTTATCCCTGAGCGGTTATGAGCAGTTCTTC. Residues: CASRLSLSGYEQFF. V gene TRBV12-2 combines with J gene TRBJ2-1; the D segment call TRBD2 is taken from the table without a DNA check. TRBV12-2 is a pseudogene. This CDR3 is built from 14 residues.

In its sample, this clone was seen once. The chain is built from TRBV6-4 and TRBJ1-1; D is uncertain. The germline V and J ends were trimmed by 2 bases and 0 bases, with 13 bases remaining between them. CDR1 and CDR2 (germline): MRHNA, SNTAGT. The CDR3 consists of 16 residues. CDR3 region: CASSDQPRRMNTEAFF. Here the CDR3 DNA reads TGTGCCAGCAGTGACCAACCGCGCCGTATGAACACTGAAGCTTTCTTT.

The gene calls are TRBV4-3 and TRBJ2-7; TRBD1 matches 9 bases. The CDR3 has 14 amino acids. J lost 4 bases, V lost 2 bases, and 3 bases had no gene match. Germline lookup yields CDR1 LGHNA and CDR2 YSLEER. CDR3 in DNA: TGCGCCAGCAGCCAATGGGACAGGGATTACGAGCAGTACTTC. Residues: CASSQWDRDYEQYF.

Notes on this clone: Other DNA sequences of this sample code for an identical CDR3. V usage is TRBV6-5 and J usage is TRBJ2-7; TRBD1 matches 10 bases. Germline trimming cut 2 bases from V and 0 bases from J; bases unmatched to any gene: 1. Germline V gene lookup returns CDR1 MNHEY and CDR2 SVGAGI. The CDR3 is 15 amino acids. The DNA of the CDR3 is TGTGCCAGCAGTTACAGGGACAGGGGCTCCTACGAGCAGTACTTC. Its protein is CASSYRDRGSYEQYF.

This chain links TRBV4-2 with TRBJ2-7; 9 bases match TRBD2. Germline CDR1 and CDR2: LGHNA and YNFKEQ. CDR3 length: 18 residues. J was trimmed by 4 bases and V by 1 base; bases with no gene match: 14. The CDR3 sequence is CASSQAATSGPGGYEQYF. The CDR3, as DNA: TGTGCCAGCAGCCAAGCGGCGACTAGCGGTCCCGGCGGTTACGAGCAGTACTTC.

The chain uses TRBV5-1 and TRBJ2-1; D not certain. The V and J ends lost 4 bases and 0 bases respectively, with 14 bases between them. Germline values: CDR1 SGHRS, CDR2 YFSETQ. There are 16 residues in the CDR3. CDR3 in DNA: TGCGCCAGCAGCCCATCGCCAGCGAACTCCTACAATGAGCAGTTCTTC. The encoded protein is CASSPSPANSYNEQFF.

The rearrangement joins TRBV2 to TRBJ2-2, with a tentative D call TRBD1 (5 bases). CDR3 length equals 12 residues. Germline V CDR1 and CDR2: SNHLY, FYNNEI. The CDR3 here is CASSRDSGELFF. The CDR3 coding sequence is TGTGCAAGTTCCAGGGATTCCGGGGAGCTGTTTTTT. Using reference TRBV2 and TRBJ2-2 for the parts outside the CDR3, the full variable domain is EPEVTQTPSHQVTQMGQEVILRCVPISNHLYFYWYRQILGQKVEFLVSFYNNEISEKSEIFDDQFSVERPDGSNFTLKIRSTKLEDSAMYFCASSRDSGELFFGEGSRLTVL.

The chain couples TRBV2 to TRBJ2-2; D is undetermined. The ends were cut back, 6 bases at V and 4 bases at J, with 9 bases in the middle. CDR1 and CDR2 (germline): SNHLY, FYNNEI. This CDR3 has 13 residues. In nucleotides, the CDR3 is TGTGCCAGCAGGACCTTCAGCACCGGGGAGCTGTTTTTT. Its protein product is CASRTFSTGELFF.

This chain connects TRBV7-2 to TRBJ2-2; 7 bases map to TRBD2. V was clipped by 1 base and J by 1 base; unmatched bases: 9. From germline, CDR1 is SGHTA and CDR2 FQGNSA. This CDR3 spans 18 amino acids. This CDR3 is CASSLDVTGLLNTGELFF. The CDR3 region has the DNA TGTGCCAGCAGCTTAGACGTAACGGGACTATTGAACACCGGGGAGCTGTTTTTT.

The sample holds a few counts of this clone. The V call is TRBV10-3, the J call TRBJ1-1, with D tentatively TRBD1 (5 bases). Deletions cut 8 bases from V and 0 bases from J, with 10 bases between. Per the germline V gene, CDR1 is ENHRY and CDR2 is SYGVKD. The CDR3 runs to 13 residues. The CDR3 coding sequence is TGTGCCATCGTCAGGGTAATGAACACTGAAGCTTTCTTT. It codes for CAIVRVMNTEAFF.

CDR3 sequence reads: CASSQRVREPNEKLFF. CDR3 nucleotide sequence: TGCGCCAGCAGTCAAAGGGTCAGGGAACCTAATGAAAAACTGTTTTTT. V is TRBV23-1 and J is TRBJ1-4; D might be TRBD1 (5 bases). TRBV23-1 carries the ORF label, with uncertain function. Deletions cut 2 bases from V and 3 bases from J, with 13 bases between. CDR3 size: 16 residues.

In regard to this clone: Here the CDR3 omits its conserved ending phenylalanine or tryptophan, so a read error is the likely source. This chain uses TRBV5-1 with TRBJ2-7, with TRBD1 matching over 8 bases. Per the germline V gene, CDR1 is SGHRS and CDR2 is YFSETQ. The CDR3 sequence is 13 residues long. V was clipped by 6 bases and J by 3 bases; unmatched bases: 5. CDR3 loop: CASTGQGRYEQYL. CDR3 DNA: TGCGCCAGCACCGGACAGGGACGCTACGAGCAGTACCTC.

The gene calls are TRBV7-9 and TRBJ2-5; 9 nucleotides match TRBD2. The ends lost 6 bases at V and 5 bases at J; junction bases unmatched: 13. CDR3 length equals 16 residues. In germline, CDR1 is SEHNR, CDR2 FQNEAQ (reference sequence). DNA for the CDR3: TGTGCCAGCAGTTCTCCGGGACTAGCCTTCGGTGAGACCCAGTACTTC. Its protein product is CASSSPGLAFGETQYF.

This clone was found once. The V call is TRBV27, the J call TRBJ1-6, with TRBD1 matching 11 bases. The length of the CDR3 is 18 residues. The germline gives CDR1 MNHEY, CDR2 SMNVEV (reference sequence). V trimming: 6 bases; J trimming: 0 bases; junction bases outside the gene matches: 7. The CDR3 coding sequence is TGTGCCAGCAGACTCGGACAGGGGGCCCGCTCCTATAATTCACCCCTCCACTTT. Translating it yields CASRLGQGARSYNSPLHF.

This clone turned up a few times. This chain links TRBV20-1 with TRBJ2-7; D may be TRBD1 (5 bases). The CDR3 has 11 residues. V lost 6 bases, J lost 3 bases, and 9 bases lay in between. Germline-derived CDR1 and CDR2 are DFQATT and SNEGSKA (reference sequence). CDR3 DNA sequence: TGCAGTGCCGAGACAGTCTACGAGCAGTACTTC. Translation gives CSAETVYEQYF.

The rearrangement joins TRBV6-6 to TRBJ2-7, with D maybe TRBD1 (6 bases). The ends were cut back, 7 bases at V and 1 base at J, with 8 bases in the middle. CDR1 is MNHNY and CDR2 is SVGAGI in the germline V gene (reference sequence). This CDR3 contains 12 residues. The CDR3 DNA reads as TGTGCCAGCAACGGACAGTCCTACGAGCAGTACTTC. It translates to CASNGQSYEQYF.